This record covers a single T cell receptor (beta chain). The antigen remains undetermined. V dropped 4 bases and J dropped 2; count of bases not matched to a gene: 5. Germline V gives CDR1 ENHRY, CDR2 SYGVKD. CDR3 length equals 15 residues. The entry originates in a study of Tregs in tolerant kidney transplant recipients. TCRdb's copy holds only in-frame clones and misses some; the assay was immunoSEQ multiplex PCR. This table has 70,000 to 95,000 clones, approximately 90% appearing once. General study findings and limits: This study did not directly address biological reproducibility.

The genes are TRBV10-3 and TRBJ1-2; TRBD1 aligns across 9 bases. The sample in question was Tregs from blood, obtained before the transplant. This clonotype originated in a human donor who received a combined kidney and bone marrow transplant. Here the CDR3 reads CAISVTTGGNYGYTF. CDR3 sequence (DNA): TGTGCCATCAGTGTCACGACAGGGGGGAACTATGGCTACACCTTC.